This TCR beta chain was captured in a study of Ad26.COV2.S vaccination and SARS-CoV-2 variants. Germline V lookup: CDR1 SEHNR, CDR2 FQNEAQ (reference sequence). This CDR3 has 13 residues. V shed 5 bases and J shed 9 bases, with 14 bases lying between them. Treatment here: around 19 received Ad26.COV2.S at low or high dose, single or two shots; a few received placebo; per-sample allocation not given. The study sampled participants on day 63 after the first vaccine or placebo injection. This table comes from immunoSEQ multiplex PCR, and its TCRdb copy is limited to in-frame clones, with some not included. The data show about 350,000 clones, with 88% seen just once and 6.4% held by the top ten.

The chain joins TRBV7-9 to TRBJ2-4; TRBD1 is a possible D gene (6 bases). The input for sequencing was peripheral blood, taken in a trial of Ad26.COV2.S vaccine versus placebo. The TCR sequence derives from a person between 18 and 65 years old who received the Ad26.COV2.S COVID-19 vaccine or a placebo. The CDR3 DNA is TGTGCCAGCAGCCCAACCTCAGGGGCCATTCAGTACTTC. Protein product: CASSPTSGAIQYF.